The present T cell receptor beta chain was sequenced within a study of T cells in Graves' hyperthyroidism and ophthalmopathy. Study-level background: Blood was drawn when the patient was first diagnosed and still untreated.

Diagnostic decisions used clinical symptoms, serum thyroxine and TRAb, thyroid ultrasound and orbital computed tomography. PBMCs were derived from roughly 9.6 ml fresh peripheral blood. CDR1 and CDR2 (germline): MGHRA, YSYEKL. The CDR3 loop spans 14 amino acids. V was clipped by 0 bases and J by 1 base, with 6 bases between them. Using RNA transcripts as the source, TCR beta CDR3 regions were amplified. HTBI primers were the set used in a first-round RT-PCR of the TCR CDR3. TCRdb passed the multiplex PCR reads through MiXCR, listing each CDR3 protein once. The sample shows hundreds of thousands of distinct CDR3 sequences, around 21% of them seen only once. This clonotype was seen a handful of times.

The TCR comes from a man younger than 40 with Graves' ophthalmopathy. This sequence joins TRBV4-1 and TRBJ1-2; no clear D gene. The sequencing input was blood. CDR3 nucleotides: TGCGCCAGCAGCCAAGAAGGATATAACTATGGCTACACCTTC. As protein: CASSQEGYNYGYTF.